This section outlines one T cell receptor beta chain sequence together with its context. With 4 bases clipped from V and 13 bases from J, the junction kept 10 bases outside the gene matches. The CDR3 is 13 residues long. CDR1 and CDR2 (germline): LGHNA, YNFKEQ. The repertoire was sequenced with immunoSEQ multiplex PCR; TCRdb's copy has only in-frame clones and lacks some. Among around 100,000 clones listed, roughly 84% were seen once. This record belongs to a study of control samples from healthy donors and cancer patients. The origin of this receptor is a woman aged 45-59 years in good health. This chain joins TRBV4-2 and TRBJ2-1; 7 bases map to TRBD2. The material sequenced was blood. CDR3 in DNA: TGTGCCAGCAGCCCCCCAGGCGGGAGTGCCCAGTTCTTC. Encoded protein: CASSPPGGSAQFF.